The 27 T cell receptor beta chains in this list originate from one sample, sequenced in a study of blood T cells in healthy people across ages. The authors ran a second PCR of roughly 6 to 11 cycles using a sample-barcoded 5' primer and a J-beta primer mix. TCRdb passed the 5' RACE reads through MiXCR, listing each CDR3 protein once. The sample yields 700,000 to 850,000 distinct CDR3 sequences, approximately 55% seen once. Sequenced input: blood. All receptors derive from a man aged 80 or over in good health.

In this sample, this clonotype turned up a few times. The J gene is TRBJ2-7, the V gene TRBV5-1; maybe TRBD1 (5 bases). CDR3 length: 14 amino acids. Looked up from germline, CDR1 is SGHRS and CDR2 is YFSETQ. Trimming removed 2 bases from V and 2 bases from J, with 11 bases in between. The CDR3 DNA sequence: TGCGCCAGCAGCTTCTCAGGGAAGACCTACGAGCAGTACTTC. Residues: CASSFSGKTYEQYF.

This clonotype came up a few times. The rearrangement uses TRBV7-2 and TRBJ2-5; D remains unclear. The J call may be wrong; the DNA end is better matched by TRBJ2-7. Germline V CDR1 and CDR2: SGHTA, FQGNSA. The CDR3 runs 14 residues. In DNA form, the CDR3 reads TGTGCCAGCAGCCCAGAGATCCTTCGGCTCGAGCAGTACTTC. It encodes CASSPEILRLEQYF.

This clonotype was counted only a few times. The gene calls are TRBV7-2 and TRBJ2-7; TRBD1 agrees at 7 bases. V lost 1 base, J lost 4 bases, and 7 bases stayed unmatched. Germline CDR1 reads SGHTA; CDR2 reads FQGNSA. The CDR3 extends over 15 amino acids. The chain's CDR3 is CASSLVGDSRYEQYF. DNA of the CDR3: TGTGCCAGCAGCTTAGTCGGGGACAGCCGGTACGAGCAGTACTTC.

This clonotype was counted between two and nine times. This chain joins TRBV7-2 and TRBJ1-2; the D is unclear. The CDR3 has 16 amino acids. V was shortened by 1 base and J by 0 bases, with 12 bases between the two germline ends. Per germline, CDR1 SGHTA and CDR2 FQGNSA. The CDR3 here is CASSLGGIEANYGYTF. In DNA, the CDR3 is TGTGCCAGCAGCTTAGGGGGAATAGAAGCTAACTATGGCTACACCTTC. Together with reference TRBV7-2 and TRBJ1-2, the CDR3 gives the full variable domain: GAGVSQSPSNKVTEKGKDVELRCDPISGHTALYWYRQSLGQGLEFLIYFQGNSAPDKSGLPSDRFSAERTGGSVSTLTIQRTQQEDSAVYLCASSLGGIEANYGYTFGSGTRLTVV.

The chain combines TRBV5-8 with TRBJ2-7; D is perhaps TRBD1 or TRBD2 (5 bases each). The closer fit of TRBJ2-5 to the DNA end suggests the J call may be wrong. The CDR3 contains 14 residues. Germline lookup yields CDR1 SGHTS and CDR2 YDEGEE. The DNA for the CDR3 is TGTGCCAGCAGCACCCCTGAGGGGAGAGAGACCCAGTACTTC. Translating gives CASSTPEGRETQYF.

This clonotype occurred a few times. CDR3 protein: CSVAAMTNEKLFF. DNA for the CDR3: TGCAGTGTCGCGGCGATGACGAATGAAAAACTGTTTTTT. The rearrangement uses TRBV20-1 and TRBJ1-4; D not certain. Germline loops: CDR1 DFQATT, CDR2 SNEGSKA (reference sequence). This CDR3 has 13 amino acids. V was trimmed by 7 bases and J by 5 bases, leaving 14 bases between them.

The chain joins TRBV2 to TRBJ1-2; D gene ambiguous. CDR1 is SNHLY, CDR2 FYNNEI, per germline. The CDR3 sequence is 16 residues long. V lost 0 bases, J lost 5 bases, and 16 bases lay in between. CDR3 in DNA: TGTGCCAGCAGTGAAGCTGACGGCAGGAGTTGTTATGGCTACACCTTC. This encodes CASSEADGRSCYGYTF.

This clonotype was counted a single time. The chain joins TRBV20-1 to TRBJ1-5; TRBD1 matches 8 bases. The V segment lost 3 bases and the J segment 3 bases; nucleotides outside the gene matches: 4. Germline CDR1 DFQATT, CDR2 SNEGSKA (reference sequence). The CDR3 loop spans 14 amino acids. In DNA, the CDR3 is TGCAGTGCTAGCCAGGGGGCGGTCAATCAGCCCCAGCATTTT. Protein product: CSASQGAVNQPQHF.

In regard to this clonotype: Germline and junction disagree at one end, which may indicate a read error. The chain couples TRBV7-6 to TRBJ1-6, with D possibly matching TRBD1 (5 bases). Germline V lookup: CDR1 SGHVS, CDR2 FNYEAQ. The CDR3 contains 17 residues. The CDR3 loop reads CPSSPAGDGIQNSPLHF. In DNA, the CDR3 is TGTCCCAGCAGCCCAGCTGGGGACGGCATCCAGAATTCACCCCTCCACTTT.

As for this clonotype: The junction differs from germline at one of its ends, possibly a read error. CDR3 protein: CVSSQVHGNSYNEQFF. The DNA of the CDR3 is TGCGTCAGCAGCCAAGTCCACGGGAACTCCTACAATGAGCAGTTCTTC. This chain joins TRBV4-1 and TRBJ2-1; D is perhaps TRBD2 (5 bases). Germline V lookup: CDR1 MGHRA, CDR2 YSYEKL. This CDR3 spans 16 amino acids.

The chain uses TRBV29-1 and TRBJ1-2, with 7 bases identical to TRBD1. The germline V gene encodes CDR1 SQVTM and CDR2 ANQGSEA. With V trimmed by 4 bases and J by 5 bases, 4 bases remained unmatched. The CDR3 contains 12 residues. In DNA, the CDR3 is TGCAGCGTTGGGACAGGCCTTTATGGCTACACCTTC. This gives the protein CSVGTGLYGYTF.

The chain has TRBV20-1 and TRBJ1-4; D call uncertain. The germline V gene encodes CDR1 DFQATT and CDR2 SNEGSKA (reference sequence). Trimming pared 6 bases from V and 4 bases from J, leaving 15 bases between. This CDR3 is 14 amino acids long. CDR3 loop: CSAKGRGINEKLFF. CDR3 DNA sequence: TGCAGTGCAAAGGGTCGGGGTATTAATGAAAAACTGTTTTTT.

This clonotype was detected only a few times. The chain uses TRBV6-1 and TRBJ1-1; no reliable D call. The germline CDR1 and CDR2 sequences are MNHNS and SASEGT. Trimming removed 10 bases at V and 6 bases at J, with 21 bases between. The CDR3 contains 14 residues. CDR3 in amino acids: CANTPFPGRSEAFF. CDR3 in DNA: TGTGCCAACACGCCCTTCCCCGGGCGTTCTGAAGCTTTCTTT.

The chain combines TRBV27 with TRBJ2-1; D is ambiguous. The last part of the DNA fits TRBJ2-7 better; the J call may be wrong. The CDR3 extends over 12 amino acids. The V gene's germline CDR1 is MNHEY and CDR2 SMNVEV (reference sequence). The DNA for the CDR3 is TGTGCCAGCAGTTTACCAAGCCTGAAGCAGTACTTC. Amino acid sequence: CASSLPSLKQYF.

The table lists this clonotype with a count of one. V usage is TRBV20-1 and J usage is TRBJ2-7; 14 nucleotides agree with TRBD2. The CDR3 contains 18 residues. The germline V gene encodes CDR1 DFQATT and CDR2 SNEGSKA (reference sequence). J lost 4 bases, V lost 6 bases, and 17 bases had no gene match. The CDR3 here is CSAPSGTSGSGVSYEQYF. CDR3 nucleotides: TGCAGTGCGCCATCTGGGACTAGCGGGAGTGGGGTATCATACGAGCAGTACTTC.

Ten or more counts support this clonotype. The chain uses TRBV20-1 and TRBJ2-3; 8 positions match TRBD2. The CDR3 covers 17 residues. Germline V gives CDR1 DFQATT, CDR2 SNEGSKA (reference sequence). The junction had 25 bases not matched to a gene; V was cut back by 3 bases and J by 14 bases. The CDR3 spells CSASPPGSPGGHRYAYF. CDR3 bases: TGCAGTGCTAGTCCCCCCGGTAGCCCGGGGGGGCACAGATACGCGTATTTT.

The chain couples TRBV6-1 to TRBJ1-2, with TRBD1 as a possible D gene (5 bases). The germline CDR1 and CDR2 sequences are MNHNS and SASEGT. V lost 6 bases to trimming and J lost 0 bases, with 23 bases between them. The CDR3 sequence is 18 residues long. CDR3 amino acids: CASRALGGTTQSNYGYTF. In DNA, the CDR3 is TGTGCCAGCAGGGCTCTGGGGGGAACCACACAATCTAACTATGGCTACACCTTC.

The chain joins TRBV19 to TRBJ2-1, with D perhaps matching TRBD1 (6 bases). V was shortened by 5 bases and J by 13 bases, with 21 bases between the two germline ends. This CDR3 is built from 14 residues. Germline assignment: CDR1 LNHDA and CDR2 SQIVND (reference sequence). The CDR3 reads CASSEGVGAQLQFF. The CDR3 DNA sequence: TGTGCCAGTAGTGAGGGGGTTGGGGCCCAGCTTCAGTTCTTC.

This clonotype has a handful of counts. The rearrangement uses TRBV25-1 and TRBJ1-2, with 8 bases lining up with TRBD1. This CDR3 contains 14 residues. After removal of 3 bases from V and 4 bases from J, the junction contained 4 bases not matched to a gene. Per the germline V gene, CDR1 is MGHDK and CDR2 is SYGVNS. CDR3 nucleotides: TGTGCCAGCAGTGAGGCGGGACAGGCCTATGGCTACACCTTC. Amino acid sequence: CASSEAGQAYGYTF.

The V gene is TRBV12-3 or TRBV12-4, the J gene TRBJ2-1; 13 bases fit TRBD2. Trimming removed 5 bases from V and 7 bases from J; junction bases left unmatched: 8. The CDR3 is made up of 16 amino acids. The CDR3 sequence: CASSQRTSGGGNEQFF. CDR3 DNA: TGTGCCAGCAGTCAACGGACTAGCGGGGGTGGTAATGAGCAGTTCTTC.

This chain connects TRBV3-1 to TRBJ2-5, with D possibly TRBD1 on 5 matching bases. The V end lost 6 bases, the J end lost 5 bases, and 19 bases lay between the germline ends. From germline, CDR1 is LGHDT and CDR2 YNNKEL (reference sequence). The CDR3 runs 15 residues. The CDR3 spells CASRAGITGPETQYF. The CDR3 nucleotides read TGTGCCAGCAGGGCAGGGATCACTGGCCCCGAGACCCAGTACTTC.

V usage is TRBV4-1 and J usage is TRBJ2-7; no firm D call. Per germline, CDR1 MGHRA and CDR2 YSYEKL. The CDR3 runs to 16 residues. Between the trimmed V and J ends, which lost 0 bases and 1 base, there was a span of 13 bases. CDR3 nucleotides: TGCGCCAGCAGCCAAGAACCGTCCGTTCTTTCCTACGAGCAGTACTTC. This gives the protein CASSQEPSVLSYEQYF.

The gene calls are TRBV20-1 and TRBJ2-1; 7 bases are shared with TRBD2. There are 16 residues in the CDR3. Germline loops: CDR1 DFQATT, CDR2 SNEGSKA (reference sequence). V was pared by 3 bases and J by 2 bases, with 10 bases of the junction left unmatched. The CDR3 DNA reads as TGCAGTGCTAGGGCCCCAGCTAGCGGAACCTACAATGAGCAGTTCTTC. Translation: CSARAPASGTYNEQFF.

The chain couples TRBV6-6 to TRBJ2-7; D not certain. The DNA matches TRBJ2-5 better at its end, which makes the J call doubtful. The CDR3 has 11 amino acids. The germline gives CDR1 MNHNY, CDR2 SVGAGI (reference sequence). CDR3 amino acids: CASATRETQYF. The DNA of the CDR3 is TGTGCCAGCGCGACGAGAGAGACCCAGTACTTC.

This clonotype was detected a few times. The chain recombines TRBV24-1 with TRBJ2-6; TRBD2 agrees at 7 bases. Germline CDR1 and CDR2: KGHDR and SFDVKD. This CDR3 contains 16 residues. The V segment lost 5 bases and the J segment 0 bases; nucleotides outside the gene matches: 3. The CDR3 nucleotides are TGTGCCACCAGTGCTAGCGGCGACTCTGGGGCCAACGTCCTGACTTTC. The encoded protein is CATSASGDSGANVLTF.

The genes are TRBV20-1 and TRBJ2-7; 9 bases are shared with TRBD1. The CDR3 is 14 amino acids. The germline V gene has CDR1 DFQATT and CDR2 SNEGSKA (reference sequence). Losses at the gene ends were 5 bases for V and 3 bases for J; bases not matched to a gene: 8. Here the CDR3 DNA reads TGCAGTGCTCTCTCCGGGACAGGGAACTACGAGCAGTACTTC. Translation: CSALSGTGNYEQYF.

This clonotype has just a few counts. The rearrangement links TRBV20-1 to TRBJ2-7; 7 nucleotides agree with TRBD1. Germline V gene data show CDR1 as DFQATT and CDR2 as SNEGSKA (reference sequence). The CDR3 is 14 amino acids. The V segment lost 1 base and the J segment 7 bases; nucleotides outside the gene matches: 10. The CDR3 region is CSARVRQGVGEQYF. CDR3 nucleotides: TGCAGTGCTAGAGTACGGCAGGGGGTGGGTGAGCAGTACTTC.